This is a list of T cell receptor beta chains from one sample in a study of T cell repertoires in cytomegalovirus infection. One entry per CDR3 protein results from TCRdb running MiXCR on the reads. The sample has some 350,000 distinct CDR3 sequences; roughly 29% are singletons. The antigens for these receptors are not known. The source was cultured PBMCs, collected from culture after CMV antigen stimulation. These receptors were obtained from a human donor in good health (CMV status not recorded). Some clones in this sample may be carry-over from other donors' samples. Each CDR3 is given with its conserved first and last residue. A D gene is named only where the DNA matches it firmly. The size field is filled for only some rows; it gives once, few, many or a size class.

>TRBV7-3|TRBD2|NA|TRBJ2-3
TGTGCCAGCAGCTTAGAGACTAGCGGGACGAGCACAGATACGCAGTATTTT
CASSLETSGTSTDTQYF
>TRBV4-1|TRBD2|NA|TRBJ2-2
TGCGCCAGCAGCCAAGAAAGGTTTCGGGCGGGGGACACCGGGGAGCTGTTTTTT
CASSQERFRAGDTGELFF
>TRBV7-8|NA|many|TRBJ1-1
TGTGCCAGCAGCTTTGACGGGGGCAGAGGGGTTGCTTTCTTT
CASSFDGGRGVAFF
>TRBV27|TRBD1|few|TRBJ1-2
TGTGCCAGCCGGGGACAGGGGGCGGCACTCTATGGCTACACCTTC
CASRGQGAALYGYTF
>TRBV6-2/TRBV6-3|NA|NA|TRBJ2-1
TGTGCCAGCAGCCCGTGGGGGCGGGAGATTTACAATGAGCAGTTCTTC
CASSPWGREIYNEQFF
>TRBV28|NA|few|TRBJ2-7
TGTGCCAGCAGTTTAAGAATCGGCTACGAGCAGTACTTC
CASSLRIGYEQYF
>TRBV6-5|NA|few|TRBJ1-1
TGTGCCAGCAGTTCTGGGGGAGCTGAAGCTTTCTTT
CASSSGGAEAFF
>TRBV6-6|NA|NA|TRBJ2-6
TGTGCCAGCAGTTACGTGCACTCTGGGGCCAACGTCCTGACTTTC
CASSYVHSGANVLTF
>TRBV3-1|NA|few|TRBJ2-3
TGTGCCAGCAGCCAAGGTCCGGGATCAGCCACTAGCACAGATACGCAGTATTTT
CASSQGPGSATSTDTQYF
>TRBV5-6|NA|NA|TRBJ1-2
TGTGCCAGCAGCTATCGGACCTATGGCTACACCTTC
CASSYRTYGYTF
>TRBV7-9|NA|few|TRBJ1-3
TGTGCCAGCAGATACCGGGACTCTGGAAACACCATATATTTT
CASRYRDSGNTIYF
>TRBV20-1|NA|NA|TRBJ2-7
TGCAGTGCTCGCAAACCTGGAGGTAGCGAGCAGTACTTC
CSARKPGGSEQYF
>TRBV29-1|NA|NA|TRBJ2-7
TGCAGCGTTGAGGGACATAGGAGTTACGAGCAGTACTTC
CSVEGHRSYEQYF
>TRBV6-8|NA|few|TRBJ2-1
TGTGCCAGCAGTTACAGGAACGAGGATGAGCAGTTCTTC
CASSYRNEDEQFF
>TRBV7-9|TRBD2|many|TRBJ2-1
TGTGCCAGCAACATAAAACACCACACCCTAGCGGGATCCTTGGGCAATGAGCAGTTCTTC
CASNIKHHTLAGSLGNEQFF